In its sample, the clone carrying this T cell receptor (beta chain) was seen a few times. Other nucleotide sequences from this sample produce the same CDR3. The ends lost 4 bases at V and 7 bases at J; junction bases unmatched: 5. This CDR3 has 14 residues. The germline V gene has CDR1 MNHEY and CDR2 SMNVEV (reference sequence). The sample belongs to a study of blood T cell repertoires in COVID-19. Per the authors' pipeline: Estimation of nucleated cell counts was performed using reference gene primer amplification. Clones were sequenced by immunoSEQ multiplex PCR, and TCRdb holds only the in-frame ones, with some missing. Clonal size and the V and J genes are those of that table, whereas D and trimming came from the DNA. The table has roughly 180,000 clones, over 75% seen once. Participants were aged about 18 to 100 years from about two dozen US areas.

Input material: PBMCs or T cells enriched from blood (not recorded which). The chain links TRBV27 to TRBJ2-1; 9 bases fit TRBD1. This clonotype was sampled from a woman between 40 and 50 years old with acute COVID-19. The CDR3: CASSSRDRANEQFF. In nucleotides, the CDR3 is TGTGCCAGCAGTTCGCGGGACAGGGCAAATGAGCAGTTCTTC.